Below, 5 T cell receptor beta chains from the same sample are listed, as sequenced in a study of T-cell reconstitution after alpha-beta-depleted transplantation in children. Unique molecular identifiers were used in preparing the TCRbeta library. TCRdb passed the PCR reads through MiXCR, listing each CDR3 protein once. The data contain more than 500,000 distinct CDR3 sequences, more than 9.5% of them singletons. The input for sequencing was PBMCs, mostly from graft donor cells, taken 180 days after TCRalphabeta/CD19-depleted stem cell transplant. These receptors all stem from a female patient between 2 and 15 years old who had a stem cell transplant for aplastic anemia, so the T cells may come from the graft donor.

This clonotype has a handful of counts. This chain joins TRBV6-5 and TRBJ2-1, with D hard to call. The CDR3 has 10 residues. V dropped 8 bases and J dropped 8 bases, with 7 bases sitting between them. Per germline, CDR1 MNHEY and CDR2 SVGAGI. This chain's CDR3 is CASGHDEQFF. CDR3 DNA: TGTGCCAGCGGGCACGATGAGCAGTTCTTC.

The genes are TRBV7-3 and TRBJ1-1; D may be TRBD1 (6 bases). This CDR3 region has 15 residues. Germline V CDR1 and CDR2: SGHTA, FQGTGA. Trimming left V 1 base short and J 2 bases short, with 11 bases between. Here the CDR3 reads CASSLMAGVNTEAFF. DNA for the CDR3: TGTGCCAGCAGCTTAATGGCAGGGGTTAACACTGAAGCTTTCTTT. Combining the CDR3 with reference TRBV7-3 and TRBJ1-1 gives the whole variable domain GAGVSQTPSNKVTEKGKYVELRCDPISGHTALYWYRQSLGQGPEFLIYFQGTGAADDSGLPNDRFFAVRPEGSVSTLKIQRTERGDSAVYLCASSLMAGVNTEAFFGQGTRLTVV.

The chain combines TRBV20-1 with TRBJ1-4; no reliable D call. CDR3 size: 15 residues. V was clipped by 6 bases and J by 2 bases, with 16 bases between them. Germline lookup yields CDR1 DFQATT and CDR2 SNEGSKA (reference sequence). Here the CDR3 reads CSANRREGTNEKLFF. CDR3 nucleotide sequence: TGCAGTGCGAACCGTCGGGAGGGCACTAATGAAAAACTGTTTTTT.

This clonotype was recorded many times. The gene calls are TRBV11-3 and TRBJ2-1; possibly TRBD1 for D (5 bases). The V and J ends lost 2 bases and 6 bases respectively, with 32 bases between them. The germline gives CDR1 SGHNT, CDR2 YENEEA. This CDR3 contains 21 residues. CDR3 bases: TGTGCCAGCAGCTTACGGATAGCATCTTCCAGGGATTCCGTTGTGGTCAATGAGCAGTTCTTC. Translating it yields CASSLRIASSRDSVVVNEQFF.

V usage is TRBV4-3 and J usage is TRBJ2-1; 9 positions agree with TRBD2. CDR1 is LGHNA and CDR2 is YSLEER in the germline V gene. The CDR3 consists of 14 residues. V lost 6 bases and J lost 2; bases outside the gene matches: 2. CDR3 sequence: CASRRTSAYNEQFF. The CDR3 nucleotides read TGCGCCAGCAGGCGGACTAGCGCCTACAATGAGCAGTTCTTC.